These 29 T cell receptor beta chains came from one sample sequenced in a study of T cell repertoires and HLA-DP antigens. This table comes from immunoSEQ multiplex PCR, and its TCRdb copy is limited to in-frame clones, with some not included. The sample holds around 110,000 clones; about 92% are singletons and the top ten take around 0.3%. The antigens of these receptors remain unknown. Sequenced material: CD4+ T cells from PBMCs. Every receptor here comes from a woman younger than 35 in good health and CMV-seronegative.

The rearrangement joins TRBV6-4 to TRBJ1-1; D not certain. The ends were cut back, 6 bases at V and 2 bases at J, with 10 bases in the middle. CDR1 and CDR2 from the germline V gene are MRHNA and SNTAGT. The CDR3 runs to 13 residues. CDR3 bases: TGTGCCAGCAGCTCAACCTCCAACACTGAAGCTTTCTTT. Protein: CASSSTSNTEAFF.

The chain uses TRBV12-5 and TRBJ2-7, with TRBD1 identical over 8 bases. Germline V gives CDR1 LGHNT, CDR2 FRNRAP. The junction had 6 bases not matched to a gene; V was cut back by 2 bases and J by 0 bases. CDR3 length: 16 amino acids. The CDR3 DNA reads as TGTGCTAGTGGTTTGTTTAGACAGGGGAGCTCCTACGAGCAGTACTTC. It codes for CASGLFRQGSSYEQYF.

CDR3 nucleotide sequence: TGTGCCAGCAGCTTATGGACAGGGGAGGCGGAGACCCAGTACTTC. Translating it yields CASSLWTGEAETQYF. This chain joins TRBV7-9 and TRBJ2-5, with 9 bases identical to TRBD1. J was trimmed by 5 bases and V by 2 bases; bases with no gene match: 6. CDR3 length equals 15 residues. Germline CDR1 is SEHNR and CDR2 is FQNEAQ (reference sequence).

The gene calls are TRBV28 and TRBJ2-1; TRBD2 might be the D (7 bases). This CDR3 has 15 amino acids. The germline V and J ends were trimmed by 11 bases and 8 bases, with 25 bases remaining between them. Per the germline V gene, CDR1 is MDHEN and CDR2 is SYDVKM. The CDR3 region is CAAGALKEGVYEQFF. The CDR3 coding sequence is TGTGCCGCGGGGGCCTTAAAGGAGGGAGTTTATGAGCAGTTCTTC.

The chain joins TRBV6-1 to TRBJ1-5; D is ambiguous. CDR3 length: 11 residues. From germline, CDR1 is MNHNS and CDR2 SASEGT. The V and J ends lost 2 bases and 10 bases respectively, with 6 bases between them. The CDR3 sequence: CASSEIGPQHF. As DNA, the CDR3 is TGTGCCAGCAGTGAAATCGGTCCCCAGCATTTT.

This clone appeared a single time. The CDR3 sequence: CASSYDGEQFF. DNA of the CDR3: TGTGCCAGCAGTTACGATGGGGAGCAGTTCTTC. The chain carries TRBV6-6 and TRBJ2-1; D is undetermined. The germline gives CDR1 MNHNY, CDR2 SVGAGI (reference sequence). The CDR3 is 11 residues long. Trimming removed 2 bases from V and 10 bases from J, with 6 bases in between.

This clone has just a few counts. The J gene is TRBJ2-3, the V gene TRBV4-1, with D possibly being TRBD2 (6 bases). Trimming removed 0 bases at V and 5 bases at J, with 24 bases between. The germline V gene encodes CDR1 MGHRA and CDR2 YSYEKL. This CDR3 spans 19 amino acids. The CDR3 sequence: CASSQDPPGLASPIDTQYF. In DNA form, the CDR3 reads TGCGCCAGCAGCCAAGATCCACCAGGGCTAGCGAGTCCGATAGATACGCAGTATTTT.

In DNA, the CDR3 is TGTGCCTGGAGTGTAGACGGACTAGCGGGAGTTGAGCAGTTCTTC. Translating gives CAWSVDGLAGVEQFF. The chain recombines TRBV30 with TRBJ2-1; TRBD2 matches 13 bases. Germline-derived CDR1 and CDR2 are GTSNPN and SVGIG (reference sequence). After removal of 0 bases from V and 9 bases from J, the junction contained 5 bases not matched to a gene. This CDR3 spans 15 amino acids. Full variable domain (outside the CDR3, taken from reference TRBV30 and TRBJ2-1): SQTIHQWPATLVQPVGSPLSLECTVEGTSNPNLYWYRQAAGRGLQLLFYSVGIGQISSEVPQNLSASRPQDRQFILSSKKLLLSDSGFYLCAWSVDGLAGVEQFFGPGTRLTVL.

The chain couples TRBV5-4 to TRBJ2-3; 9 bases fit TRBD1. Germline assignment: CDR1 SGHNT and CDR2 YYREEE (reference sequence). Trimming cost V 4 bases and J 2 bases; bases outside gene matches: 5. CDR3 length: 15 amino acids. CDR3: CASSPWTGATDTQYF. The CDR3, as DNA: TGTGCCAGCAGCCCGTGGACAGGGGCCACAGATACGCAGTATTTT.

A word on this clone: The germline gene is not matched at one end of the junction; a read error may be the cause. The rearrangement links TRBV6-1 to TRBJ1-1, with D possibly TRBD1 on 5 matching bases. Germline CDR1 is MNHNS and CDR2 is SASEGT. The CDR3 is made up of 10 amino acids. CDR3 coding DNA: TGCGCCGGGGGGGGCACTGAAGCTTTCTTT. This translates into CAGGGTEAFF.

V gene TRBV5-1 combines with J gene TRBJ2-6; D is ambiguous. The V end was cut by 5 bases, the J end by 4 bases, with 16 bases between. The CDR3 length is 16 residues. The germline V gene encodes CDR1 SGHRS and CDR2 YFSETQ. Written as DNA, the CDR3 is TGCGCCAGCAGTCCCGATGACCGAACCGGGGCCAACGTCCTGACTTTC. Encoded protein: CASSPDDRTGANVLTF.

The chain couples TRBV5-5 to TRBJ2-3; TRBD2 matches 12 bases. This CDR3 contains 16 residues. The V segment lost 7 bases and the J segment 2 bases; nucleotides outside the gene matches: 8. Germline CDR1 and CDR2: SGHKS and YYEKEE (reference sequence). The CDR3 sequence: CASDEGLAGPTDTQYF. The CDR3 bases are TGTGCCAGCGATGAGGGACTAGCGGGCCCCACAGATACGCAGTATTTT.

This chain uses TRBV6-1 with TRBJ2-1; 9 nucleotides agree with TRBD2. The germline gives CDR1 MNHNS, CDR2 SASEGT. This CDR3 comprises 16 residues. V was pared by 4 bases and J by 3 bases, with 7 bases of the junction left unmatched. The CDR3 loop reads CASSAPISGGYNEQFF. Here the CDR3 DNA reads TGTGCCAGCAGTGCCCCCATTAGCGGGGGCTACAATGAGCAGTTCTTC.

The chain carries TRBV6-5 and TRBJ2-7; 12 bases fit TRBD1. V lost 3 bases, J lost 6 bases, and 6 bases stayed unmatched. In germline, CDR1 is MNHEY, CDR2 SVGAGI. CDR3 length: 15 amino acids. CDR3 coding DNA: TGTGCCAGCAGTTATCAGGGACAGGGGGCGGGCGAGCAGTACTTC. It translates to CASSYQGQGAGEQYF.

The chain combines TRBV6-5 with TRBJ2-7, with TRBD1 matching over 10 bases. Trimming cost V 6 bases and J 5 bases; bases outside gene matches: 10. The CDR3 is 15 residues long. Germline-derived CDR1 and CDR2 are MNHEY and SVGAGI. Here the CDR3 reads CASSRTGGPGDEQYV. DNA for the CDR3: TGTGCCAGCAGCCGGACAGGGGGACCGGGTGACGAGCAGTACGTC.

The count of this clone is one. V gene TRBV9 combines with J gene TRBJ2-4, with 8 bases lining up with TRBD1. The junction had 10 bases not matched to a gene; V was cut back by 4 bases and J by 7 bases. The length of the CDR3 is 15 residues. Germline CDR1 and CDR2: SGDLS and YYNGEE. Written as DNA, the CDR3 is TGTGCCAGCAGCCCCCCTGACAGGGGCTGGAACATTCAGTACTTC. Its protein product is CASSPPDRGWNIQYF.

The chain employs TRBV2 and TRBJ2-7; 7 bases are a match to TRBD1. V gave up 6 bases and J gave up 0 bases; unmatched junction bases: 8. The germline gives CDR1 SNHLY, CDR2 FYNNEI. The CDR3 has 15 residues. For the CDR3, the DNA is TGTGCCAGCAGGAGGACCGGGACAGACTCCTACGAGCAGTACTTC. Protein product: CASRRTGTDSYEQYF.

The chain links TRBV19 to TRBJ1-6; no firm D call. Trimming stripped 3 bases from V and 7 bases from J, with 10 bases between. This CDR3 region has 14 residues. Per germline, CDR1 LNHDA and CDR2 SQIVND (reference sequence). The CDR3 is CASSIGLRNSPLHF. DNA of the CDR3: TGTGCCAGTAGTATCGGGTTGAGAAATTCACCCCTCCACTTT.

This clone occurred a few times. Here the CDR3 reads CASSGRSSNQPQHF. The CDR3, as DNA: TGTGCCAGCAGTGGGAGATCTAGCAATCAGCCCCAGCATTTT. The chain joins TRBV2 to TRBJ1-5; D uncertain. CDR3 length equals 14 residues. Per the germline V gene, CDR1 is SNHLY and CDR2 is FYNNEI. The ends were cut back, 4 bases at V and 0 bases at J, with 7 bases in the middle.

This chain uses TRBV21-1 with TRBJ2-2; the table's TRBD2 call for D was not verified on the DNA. TRBV21-1 is recorded as a pseudogene. This CDR3 is 16 amino acids long. This CDR3 is CASSKARAANTGELFF. The DNA of the CDR3 is TGTGCCAGCAGCAAGGCTCGTGCGGCGAACACCGGGGAGCTGTTTTTT.

This clone was seen more than once but under ten times. The chain couples TRBV19 to TRBJ1-2, with TRBD1 as a possible D gene (5 bases). The CDR3 totals 14 residues. The germline gives CDR1 LNHDA, CDR2 SQIVND (reference sequence). V lost 2 bases and J 3 bases, leaving 10 bases between the germline ends. CDR3 amino acids: CASSITGRDYGYTF. CDR3 coding DNA: TGTGCCAGTAGTATAACGGGGCGAGACTATGGCTACACCTTC.

V and J are TRBV2 and TRBJ1-2, with 7 bases that match TRBD1. Germline V gives CDR1 SNHLY, CDR2 FYNNEI. The CDR3 consists of 13 residues. Trimming at V came to 8 bases and at J to 4 bases, leaving 7 bases not matched to a gene. The CDR3 region is CASGNRGGYGYTF. CDR3 nucleotides: TGTGCCAGCGGAAACAGGGGAGGCTATGGCTACACCTTC.

The rearrangement uses TRBV28 and TRBJ2-1; possible D gene TRBD2, 6 bases. The CDR3 has 17 amino acids. CDR1 and CDR2 (germline): MDHEN, SYDVKM. V gave up 4 bases and J gave up 3 bases, with 19 bases separating them. CDR3 amino acids: CASSSPPGADYYNEQFF. CDR3 in DNA: TGTGCCAGCAGTTCCCCGCCGGGAGCGGACTACTACAATGAGCAGTTCTTC. Drawing the rest from reference TRBV28 and TRBJ2-1, the complete variable domain is DVKVTQSSRYLVKRTGEKVFLECVQDMDHENMFWYRQDPGLGLRLIYFSYDVKMKEKGDIPEGYSVSREKKERFSLILESASTNQTSMYLCASSSPPGADYYNEQFFGPGTRLTVL.

This clone was detected only once. In DNA form, the CDR3 reads TGTGCCAGCAGCCCCGGCTCAGGGACCCAGTACTTC. It translates to CASSPGSGTQYF. The rearrangement links TRBV7-2 to TRBJ2-5; the D is unclear. Trimming pared 5 bases from V and 7 bases from J, leaving 11 bases between. This CDR3 comprises 12 residues. Germline V gene lookup returns CDR1 SGHTA and CDR2 FQGNSA.

The rearrangement joins TRBV7-9 to TRBJ1-1; D is possibly TRBD1 (5 bases). The V gene lost 0 bases and the J gene lost 5 bases, with 13 bases spanning the gap. This CDR3 has 15 amino acids. Germline V CDR1 and CDR2: SEHNR, FQNEAQ (reference sequence). DNA of the CDR3: TGTGCCAGCAGCTTAGCGGCGGGACCATCGACTGAAGCTTTCTTT. Translation gives CASSLAAGPSTEAFF.

This chain joins TRBV7-9 and TRBJ1-3, with 7 bases identical to TRBD1. The germline gives CDR1 SEHNR, CDR2 FQNEAQ (reference sequence). V lost 11 bases and J lost 2; bases outside the gene matches: 6. This CDR3 region has 13 residues. The CDR3 DNA sequence: TGTGCCGTCGGGACAGCTGCTGGAAACACCATATATTTT. This encodes CAVGTAAGNTIYF.

In DNA form, the CDR3 reads TGTGCCAGCAGTGGGGGGACAGGCGAGCAGTACGTC. It is translated as CASSGGTGEQYV. This chain uses TRBV25-1 with TRBJ2-7, with 8 nucleotides matching TRBD1. The V and J ends lost 4 bases and 6 bases, in that order; junction bases with no gene match: 2. In germline, CDR1 is MGHDK, CDR2 SYGVNS. The CDR3 length is 12 residues.

The rearrangement joins TRBV7-2 to TRBJ2-7; the D gene is possibly TRBD1 (5 bases). Trimming removed 2 bases at V and 2 bases at J, with 13 bases between. Germline V CDR1 and CDR2: SGHTA, FQGNSA. This CDR3 has 15 amino acids. The CDR3 nucleotides read TGTGCCAGCAGCTTAAGGGGCCTATCTCCCTACGAGCAGTACTTC. Protein sequence: CASSLRGLSPYEQYF.

The chain uses TRBV5-8 and TRBJ2-1; D not certain. V lost 2 bases, J lost 0 bases, and 18 bases lay in between. The CDR3 loop spans 18 amino acids. Looked up from germline, CDR1 is SGHTS and CDR2 is YDEGEE. CDR3 in DNA: TGTGCCAGCAGCTTCATGGCGGACCATTACCTCTCCTACAATGAGCAGTTCTTC. Encoded protein: CASSFMADHYLSYNEQFF.